The 32 T cell receptor beta chains below were found in one sample sequenced in a study of regulatory T cells in long-lasting Graves disease. Construction of TCR beta libraries relied on iRepertoire HTBI primers and on Arm-PCR targeting CDR3 regions. TCRdb reanalysed the multiplex PCR reads using MiXCR and keeps one entry per CDR3 protein. The profile shows about 430,000 distinct CDR3 sequences, over 12% of them singletons. Time point: newly diagnosed GD, antithyroid drugs for less than 3 months. The TCR library was made from RNA extracted from PBMCs. The same sample was also studied in work on T cells in Graves' hyperthyroidism and ophthalmopathy.

The input for sequencing was peripheral blood mononuclear cells (PBMCs), taken at new diagnosis, from a patient treated with antithyroid drugs. Receptor source: a woman aged 40 to 49 with Graves disease.

This clonotype was counted ten times or more. The J gene is TRBJ2-7, the V gene TRBV28, with D unclear. Germline V gives CDR1 MDHEN, CDR2 SYDVKM. V was shortened by 6 bases and J by 3 bases, with 9 bases between the two germline ends. The CDR3 runs to 12 residues. CDR3 in DNA: TGTGCCAGCAGATCGCGCGGCTACGAGCAGTACTTC. Translation gives CASRSRGYEQYF.

Regarding this clonotype: A far larger clone differs by one base, so this is likely a read error. This rearrangement joins TRBV28 to TRBJ2-7; 8 nucleotides align to TRBD2. The CDR3 totals 13 residues. The V gene's germline CDR1 is MDHEN and CDR2 SYDVKM. For the CDR3, the DNA is TGTGCCAGCGGGTCCGGGAGGGCCTACAAGCAGTACTTC. As protein: CASGSGRAYKQYF. Full variable domain (outside the CDR3, taken from reference TRBV28 and TRBJ2-7): DVKVTQSSRYLVKRTGEKVFLECVQDMDHENMFWYRQDPGLGLRLIYFSYDVKMKEKGDIPEGYSVSREKKERFSLILESASTNQTSMYLCASGSGRAYKQYFGPGTRLTVT.

This clonotype appeared a few times. J is TRBJ2-2 and V is TRBV7-2; the D call may be TRBD1 or TRBD2 (6 bases each). V was clipped by 3 bases and J by 3 bases, with 17 bases between them. Germline V gene data show CDR1 as SGHTA and CDR2 as FQGNSA. This CDR3 comprises 17 residues. CDR3 sequence (DNA): TGTGCCAGCAGCTTGCACGGCGGGACAATGGACACCGGGGAGCTGTTTTTT. Protein sequence: CASSLHGGTMDTGELFF. Full variable domain (remainder filled in from reference TRBV7-2 and TRBJ2-2): GAGVSQSPSNKVTEKGKDVELRCDPISGHTALYWYRQSLGQGLEFLIYFQGNSAPDKSGLPSDRFSAERTGGSVSTLTIQRTQQEDSAVYLCASSLHGGTMDTGELFFGEGSRLTVL.

This clonotype has at least ten counts. This chain connects TRBV10-3 to TRBJ2-3; 7 bases are shared with TRBD1. CDR1 is ENHRY, CDR2 SYGVKD, per germline. This CDR3 comprises 15 residues. Unmatched junction bases numbered 17, after V lost 11 bases and J lost 6 bases. The CDR3 loop reads CAASPGQLITDTQYF. CDR3 in DNA: TGTGCCGCCTCGCCGGGACAGTTGATAACTGATACGCAGTATTTT.

The rearrangement uses TRBV28 and TRBJ1-3; D is possibly TRBD1 (5 bases). Germline lookup yields CDR1 MDHEN and CDR2 SYDVKM. V was shortened by 6 bases and J by 0 bases, with 18 bases between the two germline ends. The CDR3 covers 17 residues. This CDR3 is CASRSFGGFSSGNTIYF. In nucleotides, the CDR3 is TGTGCCAGCAGGTCCTTCGGGGGGTTCAGCTCTGGAAACACCATATATTTT.

This clonotype was detected only a few times. The V gene is TRBV7-9, the J gene TRBJ2-1; 7 nucleotides agree with TRBD2. Germline CDR1 reads SEHNR; CDR2 reads FQNEAQ (reference sequence). With V trimmed by 7 bases and J by 6 bases, 15 bases remained unmatched. The CDR3 spans 16 residues. As DNA, the CDR3 is TGTGCCAGCACCCCGAAGGGGCGGGAGTCCCTCAATGAGCAGTTCTTC. Protein sequence: CASTPKGRESLNEQFF.

This chain uses TRBV9 with TRBJ2-7, with D uncertain. This CDR3 region has 14 residues. The germline V gene has CDR1 SGDLS and CDR2 YYNGEE. V lost 0 bases and J 3 bases, leaving 10 bases between the germline ends. The CDR3 is CASSVAPSHYEQYF. The DNA of the CDR3 is TGTGCCAGCAGCGTAGCTCCCAGCCACTACGAGCAGTACTTC.

Many counts were recorded for this clonotype. The rearrangement links TRBV7-2 to TRBJ1-6; TRBD1 matches 11 bases. Germline values: CDR1 SGHTA, CDR2 FQGNSA. J gave up 8 bases and V 3 bases, and 3 bases lay outside the gene matches. The CDR3 runs 15 residues. The CDR3 DNA reads TGTGCCAGCAGCTTGGGGACAGGGGGTTATTCACCCCTCCACTTT. Protein sequence: CASSLGTGGYSPLHF.

Many counts were recorded for this clonotype. This sequence joins TRBV6-1 and TRBJ2-2, with 11 bases that match TRBD2. The germline gives CDR1 MNHNS, CDR2 SASEGT. Trimming took 6 bases from V and 4 from J; bases not matched to a gene: 7. CDR3 size: 16 residues. CDR3 DNA sequence: TGTGCCAGCAGGCCCACTAGCGGGAGCGTCACCGGGGAGCTGTTTTTT. It encodes CASRPTSGSVTGELFF.

This clonotype was detected only a few times. The gene calls are TRBV6-1 and TRBJ1-6; D uncertain. The germline CDR1 and CDR2 sequences are MNHNS and SASEGT. The CDR3 contains 14 residues. Deletions cut 8 bases from V and 6 bases from J, with 14 bases between. This CDR3 is CASGVDGSNSPLHF. The CDR3 bases are TGTGCCAGCGGAGTGGACGGGAGTAATTCACCCCTCCACTTT.

This clonotype was detected ten times or more. The gene calls are TRBV12-3 or TRBV12-4 and TRBJ1-1, with 8 bases that match TRBD1. V lost 6 bases, J lost 7 bases, and 4 bases stayed unmatched. The CDR3 contains 12 residues. The CDR3 coding sequence is TGTGCCAGCAGCCGGGGACAGGATGAAGCTTTCTTT. Residues: CASSRGQDEAFF.

This clonotype has a handful of counts. The V call is TRBV6-1, the J call TRBJ2-2, with 9 bases aligning to TRBD1. V gave up 5 bases and J gave up 3 bases; unmatched junction bases: 4. Germline CDR1 and CDR2: MNHNS and SASEGT. This CDR3 comprises 15 residues. The CDR3 protein is CASSPRTGDTGELFF. In DNA form, the CDR3 reads TGTGCCAGCAGTCCCCGGACAGGGGACACCGGGGAGCTGTTTTTT.

In its sample, this clonotype was seen many times. The chain combines TRBV9 with TRBJ1-5; D remains unclear. The V end was cut by 4 bases, the J end by 1 base, with 9 bases between. The CDR3 extends over 14 amino acids. Germline CDR1 and CDR2: SGDLS and YYNGEE. This CDR3 reads CASSPTESNQPQHF. For the CDR3, the DNA is TGTGCCAGCAGCCCCACTGAAAGCAATCAGCCCCAGCATTTT.

Remarks on this clonotype: A clone one base away is much larger, so this may be a read error. This chain joins TRBV5-1 and TRBJ2-1, with TRBD1 matching over 10 bases. The germline V gene has CDR1 SGHRS and CDR2 YFSETQ. The length of the CDR3 is 15 residues. The CDR3 DNA follows: TGCCCCAGCAGCCCGACGGGACAGGGGACCGATGAGCAGTTCTTC. This translates into CPSSPTGQGTDEQFF. The full variable domain, its missing parts supplied by reference TRBV5-1 and TRBJ2-1, is KAGVTQTPRYLIKTRGQQVTLSCSPISGHRSVSWYQQTPGQGLQFLFEYFSETQRNKGNFPGRFSGRQFSNSRSEMNVSTLELGDSALYLCPSSPTGQGTDEQFFGPGTRLTVL.

This clonotype was seen repeatedly, ten times or more. The rearrangement joins TRBV18 to TRBJ2-6; TRBD1 aligns across 7 bases. The germline V gene has CDR1 KGHSH and CDR2 LQKENI. The V gene end was trimmed by 3 bases and the J gene end by 0 bases; junction bases not matched to a gene: 5. There are 17 residues in the CDR3. The CDR3 protein is CASSPPGQRSGANVLTF. CDR3 nucleotide sequence: TGTGCCAGCTCACCGCCGGGACAGCGCTCTGGGGCCAACGTCCTGACTTTC.

This clonotype was counted many times. This chain links TRBV3-1 with TRBJ2-3; TRBD2 agrees at 11 bases. The CDR3 has 17 amino acids. Germline lookup yields CDR1 LGHDT and CDR2 YNNKEL (reference sequence). Trimming at V came to 4 bases and at J to 2 bases, leaving 8 bases not matched to a gene. The CDR3: CASSPGTSGSITDTQYF. In DNA form, the CDR3 reads TGTGCCAGCAGCCCCGGAACTAGCGGGAGTATCACAGATACGCAGTATTTT.

This clonotype was seen at least ten times. The gene calls are TRBV20-1 and TRBJ2-7; D is ambiguous. The CDR3 extends over 12 amino acids. Trimming removed 3 bases from V and 0 bases from J, with 6 bases in between. Looked up from germline, CDR1 is DFQATT and CDR2 is SNEGSKA (reference sequence). The CDR3 loop reads CSASDSSYEQYF. In DNA, the CDR3 is TGCAGTGCTAGCGATAGCTCCTACGAGCAGTACTTC.

This clonotype has at least ten counts. This chain joins TRBV11-2 and TRBJ2-3; 9 bases map to TRBD2. Germline V gene data show CDR1 as SGHAT and CDR2 as FQNNGV. V lost 3 bases and J lost 3; bases outside the gene matches: 4. The CDR3 is made up of 15 amino acids. CDR3 amino acids: CASSFSGSGTDTQYF. For the CDR3, the DNA is TGTGCCAGCAGCTTTAGCGGGAGTGGTACAGATACGCAGTATTTT.

This clonotype was detected once. The chain carries TRBV12-3 or TRBV12-4 and TRBJ1-1; D gene ambiguous. CDR3 length equals 13 residues. Trimming took 3 bases from V and 10 from J, leaving 15 bases between them. CDR3 loop: CASSFSARGRAFF. The CDR3 bases are TGTGCCAGCAGTTTTAGCGCCCGGGGTCGAGCTTTCTTT.

V usage is TRBV11-2 and J usage is TRBJ2-3, with 11 bases that match TRBD2. The CDR3 has 18 residues. J lost 0 bases, V lost 5 bases, and 10 bases had no gene match. The germline gives CDR1 SGHAT, CDR2 FQNNGV. The CDR3 reads CASSLLGLADPSTDTQYF. As DNA, the CDR3 is TGTGCCAGCAGCCTCCTGGGACTAGCGGATCCTAGCACAGATACGCAGTATTTT.

DNA of the CDR3: TGTGCCAGCTCACCACCGGCCTACTCTGGAAACACCATATATTTT. Its protein product is CASSPPAYSGNTIYF. This chain joins TRBV18 and TRBJ1-3; D unresolved. There are 15 residues in the CDR3. Per the germline V gene, CDR1 is KGHSH and CDR2 is LQKENI. V was cut by 0 bases and J by 0 bases, with 6 bases left in between.

In this sample, this clonotype turned up many times. This chain uses TRBV30 with TRBJ2-7; TRBD2 aligns across 11 bases. Germline lookup yields CDR1 GTSNPN and CDR2 SVGIG (reference sequence). This CDR3 has 16 amino acids. Losses at the gene ends were 0 bases for V and 2 bases for J; bases not matched to a gene: 6. Here the CDR3 reads CAWSVIAGGSPYEQYF. The CDR3 region has the DNA TGTGCCTGGAGTGTAATAGCGGGAGGGTCCCCCTACGAGCAGTACTTC.

The table lists this clonotype with many counts. This chain links TRBV12-3 or TRBV12-4 with TRBJ1-4; TRBD1 aligns across 10 bases. This CDR3 is 16 amino acids long. Trimming at V came to 5 bases and at J to 10 bases, leaving 13 bases not matched to a gene. The CDR3 loop reads CASSTPGQGKVGKLFF. The CDR3 nucleotides read TGTGCCAGCAGTACGCCGGGACAGGGGAAGGTCGGAAAACTGTTTTTT.

This clonotype was seen ten or more times. The V gene is TRBV27, the J gene TRBJ2-1, with D perhaps matching TRBD2 (5 bases). The germline CDR1 and CDR2 sequences are MNHEY and SMNVEV (reference sequence). The CDR3 is made up of 15 amino acids. V was pared by 1 base and J by 3 bases, with 10 bases between. The CDR3 is CASSLWGAGYNEQFF. CDR3 coding DNA: TGTGCCAGCAGTTTATGGGGAGCTGGCTACAATGAGCAGTTCTTC.

This chain joins TRBV6-5 and TRBJ1-5, with D perhaps TRBD1 (5 bases). The CDR3 contains 14 residues. Trimming removed 2 bases from V and 3 bases from J, with 8 bases in between. Looked up from germline, CDR1 is MNHEY and CDR2 is SVGAGI. The CDR3 sequence: CASSYVGHNQPQHF. The CDR3 region has the DNA TGTGCCAGCAGTTACGTGGGGCACAATCAGCCCCAGCATTTT.

In the case of this clonotype: Sequence at one end of the junction differs from germline and may be a read error. The V call is TRBV18, the J call TRBJ1-5; 8 bases match TRBD1. Germline CDR1 KGHSH, CDR2 LQKENI. CDR3 length: 15 residues. The chain's CDR3 is CAGSPGGTGHQPQHF. CDR3 DNA sequence: TGTGCCGGCTCACCGGGGGGGACAGGCCATCAGCCCCAGCATTTT.

This chain connects TRBV20-1 to TRBJ2-1, with 9 bases identical to TRBD2. Looked up from germline, CDR1 is DFQATT and CDR2 is SNEGSKA (reference sequence). V shed 7 bases and J 6 bases; nucleotides not matched to a gene: 10. The CDR3 loop spans 14 amino acids. CDR3 sequence (DNA): TGCAGTGTCGTTAGCGGGGGAGAGATCAATGAGCAGTTCTTC. Amino acid sequence: CSVVSGGEINEQFF.

This clonotype was observed once. This rearrangement joins TRBV29-1 to TRBJ2-7; 7 positions match TRBD2. The V gene's germline CDR1 is SQVTM and CDR2 ANQGSEA. This CDR3 is 13 amino acids long. J lost 4 bases, V lost 3 bases, and 6 bases had no gene match. This chain's CDR3 is CSVEGGGEYEQYF. The CDR3 DNA reads TGCAGCGTTGAGGGGGGGGGAGAATACGAGCAGTACTTC.

This clonotype was counted many times. The V and J genes are TRBV7-2 and TRBJ2-1; D not certain. Germline V lookup: CDR1 SGHTA, CDR2 FQGNSA. The CDR3 has 12 residues. V gave up 7 bases and J gave up 5 bases, with 9 bases separating them. In nucleotides, the CDR3 is TGTGCCAGCAAATCGTCAAACAATGAGCAGTTCTTC. This translates into CASKSSNNEQFF.

This clonotype was found many times. The chain combines TRBV29-1 with TRBJ2-7, with D possibly TRBD2 on 5 matching bases. V lost 0 bases to trimming and J lost 3 bases, with 12 bases between them. This CDR3 is built from 14 residues. The V gene's germline CDR1 is SQVTM and CDR2 ANQGSEA. CDR3 DNA sequence: TGCAGCGTTGAAGATCCAAGAGGGCACTACGAGCAGTACTTC. This sequence encodes CSVEDPRGHYEQYF.

Here the CDR3 DNA reads TGTGCCAGCAGCGAGCGGGACTGGGGTGGTTCACCCCTCCACTTT. It yields the protein CASSERDWGGSPLHF. The chain links TRBV11-2 to TRBJ1-6, with D possibly matching TRBD1 (5 bases). Trimming shortened V by 5 bases and J by 9 bases, and 17 bases separated the two germline ends. Germline loops: CDR1 SGHAT, CDR2 FQNNGV. This CDR3 comprises 15 residues.

This clonotype was recorded a few times. This rearrangement joins TRBV5-1 to TRBJ2-6; tentative D call: TRBD2 (5 bases). Germline values: CDR1 SGHRS, CDR2 YFSETQ. V lost 4 bases and J 2 bases, leaving 13 bases between the germline ends. The CDR3 has 16 amino acids. This chain's CDR3 is CASSAPPGAGANVLTF. CDR3 nucleotide sequence: TGCGCCAGCAGCGCACCCCCCGGGGCTGGGGCCAACGTCCTGACTTTC. Full variable domain (outside the CDR3, taken from reference TRBV5-1 and TRBJ2-6): KAGVTQTPRYLIKTRGQQVTLSCSPISGHRSVSWYQQTPGQGLQFLFEYFSETQRNKGNFPGRFSGRQFSNSRSEMNVSTLELGDSALYLCASSAPPGAGANVLTFGAGSRLTVL.